This T cell receptor beta chain came from a study of blood T cell repertoires in COVID-19. Study-wide context: The analysed material was cDNA or gDNA that came from T cells, B-cell-depleted T cells, or PBMCs.

Using immunoSEQ multiplex PCR, the repertoire was profiled, and TCRdb retains in-frame clones only, with some absent. Of some 42,000 clones listed, 89% are singletons. The CDR3 has 14 residues. From germline, CDR1 is MDHEN and CDR2 SYDVKM. V was pared by 8 bases and J by 0 bases, with 13 bases between. Sequencing was performed on peripheral blood. V usage is TRBV28 and J usage is TRBJ1-1; D is ambiguous. This clonotype was obtained from a human donor in a cohort sampled during active COVID-19. CDR3 sequence (DNA): TGTGCCAGCGGTCGGAACAGCTTGAACACTGAAGCTTTCTTT. It is translated as CASGRNSLNTEAFF.